The clone carrying this TCR beta chain was seen only a few times. Its antigen is as yet unknown. Other DNA variants within this sample encode the same CDR3. The sample belongs to a study of cytomegalovirus exposure and HLA in healthy donors. The PCR had 60 Vbeta and 13 Jbeta primers. TCRdb's copy holds only in-frame clones and misses some; the assay was immunoSEQ multiplex PCR. The sample comprises roughly 100,000 clones, about an eighth of which are singletons, and around 15% rests with the top ten. Study results and limitations: Later analysis showed most CMV-associated TCR beta chains appearing HLA-restricted.

The CDR3 contains 14 residues. Trimming removed 2 bases from V and 5 bases from J, with 12 bases in between. Per germline, CDR1 SEHNR and CDR2 FQNEAQ (reference sequence). This chain joins TRBV7-9 and TRBJ1-1; D ambiguous. This TCR was sampled from a man in his forties in good health and CMV-seropositive. Sequenced material: PBMCs. CDR3: CASSLQAGSTEAFF. The CDR3 DNA reads TGTGCCAGCAGCTTACAGGCAGGCTCTACTGAAGCTTTCTTT.